This TCR beta chain was captured by sequencing in a study of identical twins. TCRdb independently ran MiXCR on the 5' RACE reads; one entry per CDR3 protein. The data show some 630,000 distinct CDR3 sequences, with about 7.6% seen just once and around 1.6% held by the top ten. The CDR3 consists of 15 residues. In germline, CDR1 is SEHNR, CDR2 FQNEAQ (reference sequence). Concerning this clonotype: A much larger clone lies a single base off, so this may be a read error.

In addition, the sample was reused for a study of yellow fever vaccine responses in identical twins.

This chain joins TRBV7-9 and TRBJ2-1; 11 bases fit TRBD2. Source material: PBMCs. The TCR originated in a woman aged 18-29 years in good health. CDR3 sequence: CASSLGTSGGDERFF. Written as DNA, the CDR3 is TGTGCCAGCAGCTTGGGGACTAGCGGAGGGGATGAGCGGTTCTTC. The variable domain in full, with the rest retrieved from reference TRBV7-9 and TRBJ2-1, is DTGVSQNPRHKITKRGQNVTFRCDPISEHNRLYWYRQTLGQGPEFLTYFQNEAQLEKSRLLSDRFSAERPKGSFSTLEIQRTEQGDSAMYLCASSLGTSGGDERFFGPGTRLTVL.